A single sample is the source of the 21 T cell receptor beta chains below, sequenced in a study of CD8+ T cells in alopecia areata. Reverse transcribed after extraction, RNA yielded cDNA as the sequencing template. Generated by immunoSEQ multiplex PCR, the TCRdb table keeps only in-frame clones and is missing some. The sample lists a few hundred thousand clones, roughly two fifths occurring once. Treatment here: oral pan-JAK inhibitor, 5-10 mg twice daily. The source material was CD4+ T cells sorted from blood, sampled between weeks 30 and 35, from a patient treated with tofacitinib. These receptors came from a human donor with alopecia areata.

As for this clone: In the same sample, other DNA sequences code for this CDR3. The chain recombines TRBV6-1 with TRBJ2-6; D gene unclear. The CDR3 totals 15 residues. CDR1 and CDR2 from the germline V gene are MNHNS and SASEGT. V dropped 6 bases and J dropped 1 base, with 10 bases sitting between them. CDR3 protein: CASRTGGSGANVLTF. The CDR3 DNA reads as TGTGCCAGCAGAACCGGTGGATCTGGGGCCAACGTCCTGACTTTC.

This clone has at least ten counts. The chain combines TRBV6-1 with TRBJ1-2, with D perhaps TRBD1 (5 bases). From germline, CDR1 is MNHNS and CDR2 SASEGT. CDR3 length: 14 residues. Deletions cut 3 bases from V and 6 bases from J, with 14 bases between. CDR3 in amino acids: CASSDPRQIDGYTF. The CDR3 region has the DNA TGTGCCAGCAGTGACCCGAGACAGATTGATGGCTACACCTTC.

The chain uses TRBV30 and TRBJ2-3; 11 bases map to TRBD2. This CDR3 spans 17 amino acids. The junction had 9 bases not matched to a gene; V was cut back by 2 bases and J by 2 bases. CDR1 GTSNPN and CDR2 SVGIG come from the germline V gene (reference sequence). CDR3 sequence (DNA): TGTGCCTGGAGTCTACGAGGGACTAGCGGACACACAGATACGCAGTATTTT. It translates to CAWSLRGTSGHTDTQYF.

This clone was counted a few times. The rearrangement uses TRBV7-9 and TRBJ1-1; D gene ambiguous. This CDR3 region has 13 residues. V shed 2 bases and J shed 6 bases, with 10 bases lying between them. Germline V gene lookup returns CDR1 SEHNR and CDR2 FQNEAQ (reference sequence). CDR3 in amino acids: CASSLNQWAEAFF. In nucleotides, the CDR3 is TGTGCCAGCAGCTTAAACCAGTGGGCTGAAGCTTTCTTT.

This chain uses TRBV7-9 with TRBJ1-2, with a possible D match to TRBD1 (5 bases). Trimming took off 5 bases at V and 4 bases at J, with 14 bases between the two ends. Germline V gives CDR1 SEHNR, CDR2 FQNEAQ (reference sequence). The CDR3 contains 14 residues. Written as DNA, the CDR3 is TGTGCCAGCAGCCCTTCCGTTCAGGGCTATGGCTACACCTTC. It translates to CASSPSVQGYGYTF.

The chain recombines TRBV6-5 with TRBJ2-5, with D maybe TRBD2 (5 bases). Between the trimmed V and J ends, which lost 4 bases and 8 bases, there was a span of 23 bases. This CDR3 contains 16 residues. Germline V lookup: CDR1 MNHEY, CDR2 SVGAGI. The CDR3 DNA is TGTGCCAGCAGTTTTACGAACAGTGCGCCGGGGAATACCCAGTACTTC. Its protein is CASSFTNSAPGNTQYF.

This clone was counted between two and nine times. The chain combines TRBV27 with TRBJ2-7; weak D call: TRBD1 (5 bases). This CDR3 region has 14 residues. The V end was cut by 6 bases, the J end by 6 bases, with 18 bases between. Per germline, CDR1 MNHEY and CDR2 SMNVEV (reference sequence). The CDR3 sequence is CASSRNQGKREQYF. The CDR3, as DNA: TGTGCCAGCAGCCGGAATCAGGGTAAACGCGAGCAGTACTTC.

The chain uses TRBV30 and TRBJ2-4; possibly TRBD1 for D (5 bases). The CDR3 has 15 residues. The V gene's germline CDR1 is GTSNPN and CDR2 SVGIG (reference sequence). V was trimmed by 0 bases and J by 1 base, leaving 10 bases between them. CDR3 sequence reads: CAWSVHQGAKNIQYF. CDR3 DNA: TGTGCCTGGAGTGTACATCAGGGCGCCAAAAACATTCAGTACTTC.

The chain has TRBV7-3 and TRBJ2-1; 8 bases match TRBD2. The germline V gene encodes CDR1 SGHTA and CDR2 FQGTGA. Losses at the gene ends were 5 bases for V and 0 bases for J; bases not matched to a gene: 18. The CDR3 covers 20 residues. The CDR3 protein is CASSPAGGSGVLSSYNEQFF. The CDR3 nucleotides are TGTGCCAGCAGCCCTGCTGGTGGTAGCGGGGTGCTGAGCTCCTACAATGAGCAGTTCTTC.

This clone was detected a few times. The chain links TRBV23-1 to TRBJ2-2; 10 nucleotides line up with TRBD1. TRBV23-1 is annotated as an ORF whose role is uncertain. This CDR3 is 14 amino acids long. The CDR3: CPPGGTGEAGELFF. CDR3 nucleotides: TGCCCCCCGGGCGGGACAGGGGAGGCCGGGGAGCTGTTTTTT.

The chain links TRBV7-2 to TRBJ2-2; TRBD2 might be the D (6 bases). There are 18 residues in the CDR3. V shed 5 bases and J shed 0 bases, with 19 bases lying between them. Germline V gene lookup returns CDR1 SGHTA and CDR2 FQGNSA. The CDR3 loop reads CASSQRVLAVANTGELFF. CDR3 nucleotide sequence: TGTGCCAGCAGCCAACGCGTTTTAGCGGTGGCGAACACCGGGGAGCTGTTTTTT.

This clone was recorded a few times. V is TRBV6-6 and J is TRBJ1-1; possible D gene TRBD1, 5 bases. The CDR3 runs 13 residues. The V and J ends lost 0 bases and 11 bases respectively, with 13 bases between them. CDR1 and CDR2 (germline): MNHNY, SVGAGI (reference sequence). The CDR3 sequence is CASSYSRGHGAFF. CDR3 bases: TGTGCCAGCAGTTACTCTAGGGGTCATGGGGCTTTCTTT.

This rearrangement joins TRBV11-3 to TRBJ2-7; 8 nucleotides line up with TRBD1. V lost 5 bases to trimming and J lost 5 bases; unmatched junction nucleotides: 11. CDR1 SGHNT and CDR2 YENEEA come from the germline V gene. The CDR3 spans 15 residues. The CDR3 DNA reads TGTGCCAGCAGCAAGGGGACAGGAGGTCCTAACGAGCAGTACTTC. Encoded protein: CASSKGTGGPNEQYF.

This clone was observed a few times. The gene calls are TRBV6-1 and TRBJ1-1, with D tentatively TRBD1 (6 bases). V lost 7 bases and J 5 bases, leaving 14 bases between the germline ends. The germline V gene has CDR1 MNHNS and CDR2 SASEGT. This CDR3 comprises 13 residues. The CDR3 DNA is TGTGCCAGCACCCTCCCAGGGGAAACTGAAGCTTTCTTT. Translating it yields CASTLPGETEAFF.

The chain links TRBV2 to TRBJ1-5; 10 bases align to TRBD1. In germline, CDR1 is SNHLY, CDR2 FYNNEI. The CDR3 spans 17 residues. The trim removed 5 bases at V and 1 base at J, leaving 8 bases unmatched. The CDR3 DNA reads TGTGCCAGCAGTCTGACAGGGGGCGATGGGAGCAATCAGCCCCAGCATTTT. It translates to CASSLTGGDGSNQPQHF.

This chain uses TRBV6-5 with TRBJ1-2; D remains ambiguous. CDR3 size: 13 residues. V lost 2 bases, J lost 4 bases, and 8 bases lay in between. Germline CDR1 MNHEY, CDR2 SVGAGI. The CDR3 loop reads CASSYANGYGYTF. The DNA of the CDR3 is TGTGCCAGCAGTTACGCGAACGGCTATGGCTACACCTTC.

This chain uses TRBV15 with TRBJ1-1; D is ambiguous. V was clipped by 2 bases and J by 7 bases, with 5 bases between them. The length of the CDR3 is 11 residues. Germline V gene sequence: CDR1 LNHNV, CDR2 YYDKDF (reference sequence). CDR3 nucleotide sequence: TGTGCCACCAGCAGACAGTTTGAAGCTTTCTTT. It codes for CATSRQFEAFF.

The table lists this clone with a few counts. The chain has TRBV4-1 and TRBJ2-3; D possibly corresponds to TRBD2 (5 bases). V was pared by 4 bases and J by 3 bases, with 20 bases between. CDR1 and CDR2 (germline): MGHRA, YSYEKL. CDR3 size: 17 residues. CDR3: CASSPSGDGRRTDTQYF. The DNA of the CDR3 is TGCGCCAGCAGCCCCAGCGGTGACGGGCGGCGGACAGATACGCAGTATTTT.

The chain links TRBV29-1 to TRBJ1-2, with 8 bases that match TRBD1. After removal of 6 bases from V and 4 bases from J, the junction contained 13 bases not matched to a gene. The CDR3 loop spans 15 amino acids. From germline, CDR1 is SQVTM and CDR2 ANQGSEA. CDR3 loop: CSVGNRQGLGYGYTF. CDR3 coding DNA: TGCAGCGTGGGAAACCGACAGGGGCTAGGCTATGGCTACACCTTC.

The CDR3 nucleotides are TGTGCCTGGAGTGAAACAGGGGTTCAGCCCCAGCATTTT. The encoded protein is CAWSETGVQPQHF. The chain is built from TRBV30 and TRBJ1-5; 7 nucleotides agree with TRBD1. The ends lost 1 base at V and 6 bases at J; junction bases unmatched: 3. There are 13 residues in the CDR3. CDR1 and CDR2 from the germline V gene are GTSNPN and SVGIG (reference sequence).

About this clone itself: One end of the junction fails to match germline, which may point to a read error. The chain combines TRBV11-2 with TRBJ1-2; 7 bases are shared with TRBD1. Germline V CDR1 and CDR2: SGHAT, FQNNGV. CDR3 length: 11 amino acids. The chain's CDR3 is CASGKTGAALF. The CDR3 coding sequence is TGTGCCAGCGGGAAAACAGGGGCCGCTCTTTTC.